Shown below are 25 T cell receptor beta chains from a single sample sequenced in a study of T cell responses to AZD1222 COVID-19 vaccine. The assay was immunoSEQ multiplex PCR, and TCRdb's table has in-frame clones only and misses some. This table has 95,000 to 120,000 clones, approximately 88% appearing once. The sample consisted of peripheral blood, taken 28 days after the second AZD1222 dose. The receptors shown here come from an adult who received the AZD1222 COVID-19 vaccine.

This clone was recorded a few times. The V gene is TRBV28, the J gene TRBJ1-4, with 7 bases matching TRBD1. The CDR3 spans 15 residues. Germline V gene data show CDR1 as MDHEN and CDR2 as SYDVKM. V gave up 6 bases and J gave up 7 bases; unmatched junction bases: 11. The CDR3 nucleotides read TGTGCCAGCAGGGGACCGGGACAGTCTGGTGAAAAACTGTTTTTT. Amino acid sequence: CASRGPGQSGEKLFF.

This chain connects TRBV6-5 to TRBJ1-5; no clear D gene. Germline CDR1 and CDR2: MNHEY and SVGAGI. This CDR3 region has 11 residues. The germline V and J ends were trimmed by 5 bases and 9 bases, with 8 bases remaining between them. The CDR3 sequence: CASSTRVPQHF. The CDR3, as DNA: TGTGCCAGCAGTACACGGGTGCCCCAGCATTTT.

The genes are TRBV28 and TRBJ2-2, with a tentative D call TRBD2 (6 bases). The CDR3 extends over 16 amino acids. CDR1 MDHEN and CDR2 SYDVKM come from the germline V gene. Trimming removed 7 bases at V and 4 bases at J, with 19 bases between. CDR3: CASKGRTTGGTGELFF. In DNA, the CDR3 is TGTGCCAGCAAAGGGCGGACTACTGGCGGCACCGGGGAGCTGTTTTTT.

The CDR3 sequence: CAGGPDRFDQPQHF. Here the CDR3 DNA reads TGTGCCGGGGGACCTGACCGGTTCGATCAGCCCCAGCATTTT. V gene TRBV6-5 combines with J gene TRBJ1-5; weak D call: TRBD1 (5 bases). This CDR3 spans 14 amino acids. Trimming left V 11 bases short and J 5 bases short, with 19 bases between. The V gene's germline CDR1 is MNHEY and CDR2 SVGAGI.

The CDR3 DNA sequence: TGTGCCAGCAGGGGACTAGGAGACGAGCAGTACTTC. This translates into CASRGLGDEQYF. The chain uses TRBV6-5 and TRBJ2-7; 8 positions agree with TRBD2. The junction had 3 bases not matched to a gene; V was cut back by 6 bases and J by 5 bases. This CDR3 has 12 residues. Germline V gene lookup returns CDR1 MNHEY and CDR2 SVGAGI.

The rearrangement joins TRBV5-1 to TRBJ1-2; 8 nucleotides line up with TRBD1. Germline CDR1 SGHRS, CDR2 YFSETQ. This CDR3 region has 14 residues. V lost 0 bases, J lost 8 bases, and 6 bases stayed unmatched. CDR3 DNA sequence: TGCGCCAGCAGCTTGGAGGCCAGGGGGCCCGGCTACACCTTC. The encoded protein is CASSLEARGPGYTF. The full variable domain, completed using reference TRBV5-1 and TRBJ1-2, is KAGVTQTPRYLIKTRGQQVTLSCSPISGHRSVSWYQQTPGQGLQFLFEYFSETQRNKGNFPGRFSGRQFSNSRSEMNVSTLELGDSALYLCASSLEARGPGYTFGSGTRLTVV.

The chain recombines TRBV5-1 with TRBJ2-1; TRBD2 is a possible D gene (7 bases). Trimming shortened V by 4 bases and J by 8 bases, and 16 bases separated the two germline ends. Germline V lookup: CDR1 SGHRS, CDR2 YFSETQ. This CDR3 comprises 14 residues. The CDR3 protein is CASSPGGPPDEQFF. CDR3 DNA: TGCGCCAGCAGCCCGGGGGGCCCGCCCGATGAGCAGTTCTTC.

This clone was detected only once. This chain joins TRBV6-5 and TRBJ1-1; a possible D gene is TRBD1 (5 bases). The germline CDR1 and CDR2 sequences are MNHEY and SVGAGI. V lost 5 bases and J lost 8, with 18 bases in between. The CDR3 length is 14 residues. The DNA for the CDR3 is TGTGCCAGCAGTCAAAGCCGGGACGCCCCCGAAGCTTTCTTT. It is translated as CASSQSRDAPEAFF.

V is TRBV19 and J is TRBJ2-4; the D gene is possibly TRBD1 (6 bases). The CDR3 totals 14 residues. V was clipped by 7 bases and J by 4 bases, with 14 bases between them. Per germline, CDR1 LNHDA and CDR2 SQIVND (reference sequence). The CDR3 DNA reads as TGTGCCAGTACCCCTCGGGACATAAAAAACATTCAGTACTTC. This codes for CASTPRDIKNIQYF.

The chain has TRBV6-5 and TRBJ2-3, with 7 bases identical to TRBD2. There are 12 residues in the CDR3. V gave up 10 bases and J gave up 9 bases; unmatched junction bases: 10. Germline CDR1 MNHEY, CDR2 SVGAGI. The DNA for the CDR3 is TGTGCCACCGTCGGGACTAAGTCCACGCAGTATTTT. Its protein is CATVGTKSTQYF.

The chain uses TRBV15 and TRBJ1-4; 10 nucleotides align to TRBD1. The CDR3 length is 16 residues. The trim removed 0 bases at V and 8 bases at J, leaving 6 bases unmatched. Germline values: CDR1 LNHNV, CDR2 YYDKDF (reference sequence). The chain's CDR3 is CATSRDRGTGDEKLFF. The CDR3 coding sequence is TGTGCCACCAGCAGAGATAGAGGGACAGGGGACGAAAAACTGTTTTTT.

The CDR3 loop reads CASSLEQGAYNEQFF. CDR3 coding DNA: TGTGCCAGCAGCTTAGAACAGGGGGCCTACAATGAGCAGTTCTTC. This sequence joins TRBV7-3 and TRBJ2-1, with 8 nucleotides matching TRBD1. Germline assignment: CDR1 SGHTA and CDR2 FQGTGA. V shed 2 bases and J 2 bases; nucleotides not matched to a gene: 2. The CDR3 consists of 15 residues.

V is TRBV19 and J is TRBJ2-2; no clear D gene. V was clipped by 10 bases and J by 5 bases, with 14 bases between them. CDR1 is LNHDA and CDR2 is SQIVND in the germline V gene (reference sequence). This CDR3 has 13 residues. CDR3 nucleotide sequence: TGTGCCATGTCGGACGGCTGGACCGGGGAGCTGTTTTTT. Its translation is CAMSDGWTGELFF. Filled out from reference TRBV19 and TRBJ2-2, the complete variable domain reads DGGITQSPKYLFRKEGQNVTLSCEQNLNHDAMYWYRQDPGQGLRLIYYSQIVNDFQKGDIAEGYSVSREKKESFPLTVTSAQKNPTAFYLCAMSDGWTGELFFGEGSRLTVL.

The gene calls are TRBV4-3 and TRBJ1-5; 8 positions match TRBD1. CDR1 and CDR2 (germline): LGHNA, YSLEER. This CDR3 spans 14 amino acids. V shed 4 bases, J shed 4 bases, and the junction held 3 bases outside the gene matches. CDR3 nucleotide sequence: TGCGCCAGCAGCCGCGACAGGGGTAATCAGCCCCAGCATTTT. Protein sequence: CASSRDRGNQPQHF.

This chain joins TRBV5-1 and TRBJ1-2; tentative D call: TRBD1 (5 bases). Germline CDR1 reads SGHRS; CDR2 reads YFSETQ. The V end was cut by 4 bases, the J end by 5 bases, with 18 bases between. The CDR3 length is 15 residues. The CDR3 reads CASSLNDRLGYGYTF. The CDR3 bases are TGCGCCAGCAGCCTCAACGACAGATTAGGATATGGCTACACCTTC.

The rearrangement links TRBV3-1 (or the pseudogene TRBV3-2) to TRBJ2-7; D is unclear. The CDR3 totals 12 residues. The V end was cut by 1 base, the J end by 4 bases, with 5 bases between. In germline, CDR1 is LGHDT, CDR2 YNNKEL (reference sequence). For the CDR3, the DNA is TGTGCCAGCAGCCAAGTCGGGTACGAGCAGTACTTC. Its translation is CASSQVGYEQYF.

This chain connects TRBV4-1 to TRBJ1-4, with no clear D. Germline V CDR1 and CDR2: MGHRA, YSYEKL. V lost 4 bases, J lost 5 bases, and 11 bases lay in between. The CDR3 extends over 14 amino acids. The CDR3 is CASSLGLGNEKLFF. In nucleotides, the CDR3 is TGCGCCAGCAGCCTAGGACTGGGAAATGAAAAACTGTTTTTT.

The rearrangement uses TRBV5-4 and TRBJ1-2; D is undetermined. Trimming left V 3 bases short and J 4 bases short, with 19 bases between. This CDR3 spans 16 amino acids. Germline lookup yields CDR1 SGHNT and CDR2 YYREEE (reference sequence). The CDR3 DNA sequence: TGTGCCAGCAGCTCAGCGCGACTTACGGACTCCTATGGCTACACCTTC. Translation gives CASSSARLTDSYGYTF. The complete variable domain, with remaining parts taken from reference TRBV5-4 and TRBJ1-2, reads ETGVTQSPTHLIKTRGQQVTLRCSSQSGHNTVSWYQQALGQGPQFIFQYYREEENGRGNFPPRFSGLQFPNYSSELNVNALELDDSALYLCASSSARLTDSYGYTFGSGTRLTVV.

The chain is built from TRBV29-1 and TRBJ2-1, with D unresolved. The germline V gene encodes CDR1 SQVTM and CDR2 ANQGSEA. Trimming cost V 4 bases and J 3 bases, with 7 bases left between them. The CDR3 extends over 12 amino acids. CDR3 coding DNA: TGCAGCGTTGCCCAAAACTACAATGAGCAGTTCTTC. Translation: CSVAQNYNEQFF.

The J gene is TRBJ2-1, the V gene TRBV7-9, with 12 nucleotides matching TRBD2. Germline V CDR1 and CDR2: SEHNR, FQNEAQ (reference sequence). This CDR3 comprises 15 residues. The J segment lost 4 bases and the V segment lost 5 bases, leaving 3 bases of the junction unmatched. This CDR3 is CASSPGTSGYNEQFF. DNA for the CDR3: TGTGCCAGCAGCCCCGGGACTAGCGGGTACAATGAGCAGTTCTTC.

The V call is TRBV9, the J call TRBJ2-7; D gene unclear. V lost 0 bases to trimming and J lost 0 bases, with 7 bases between them. In germline, CDR1 is SGDLS, CDR2 YYNGEE. The CDR3 has 14 residues. The CDR3 sequence: CASSVGVGSYEQYF. CDR3 nucleotides: TGTGCCAGCAGCGTAGGTGTCGGCTCCTACGAGCAGTACTTC.

The chain has TRBV4-2 and TRBJ2-1, with D uncertain. The CDR3 extends over 15 amino acids. Looked up from germline, CDR1 is LGHNA and CDR2 is YNFKEQ. V shed 4 bases and J shed 4 bases, with 14 bases lying between them. CDR3 sequence (DNA): TGTGCCAGCAGCCTCGCTTCGGAGCCTTACAATGAGCAGTTCTTC. Protein product: CASSLASEPYNEQFF.

The V and J genes are TRBV14 and TRBJ2-3; D is undetermined. The CDR3 has 11 residues. Trimming stripped 8 bases from V and 6 bases from J, with 9 bases between. The germline V gene encodes CDR1 SGHDN and CDR2 FVKESK. CDR3 in DNA: TGTGCCAGCGGAACCGGGGATACGCAGTATTTT. It translates to CASGTGDTQYF.

The chain links TRBV5-5 to TRBJ2-7; no clear D gene. The CDR3 runs to 14 residues. The ends were cut back, 3 bases at V and 2 bases at J, with 12 bases in the middle. In germline, CDR1 is SGHKS, CDR2 YYEKEE (reference sequence). CDR3: CASSSGTGAYEQYF. As DNA, the CDR3 is TGTGCCAGCAGCTCCGGAACGGGCGCCTACGAGCAGTACTTC.

This chain uses TRBV19 with TRBJ1-2, with D perhaps TRBD1 (5 bases). CDR1 and CDR2 (germline): LNHDA, SQIVND (reference sequence). Trimming shortened V by 9 bases and J by 2 bases, and 19 bases separated the two germline ends. The CDR3 is 15 amino acids. The DNA for the CDR3 is TGTGCCAGGGAGTCGAGGGGCGCCTTGAACTATGGCTACACCTTC. It yields the protein CARESRGALNYGYTF. The variable domain in full, with the rest retrieved from reference TRBV19 and TRBJ1-2, is DGGITQSPKYLFRKEGQNVTLSCEQNLNHDAMYWYRQDPGQGLRLIYYSQIVNDFQKGDIAEGYSVSREKKESFPLTVTSAQKNPTAFYLCARESRGALNYGYTFGSGTRLTVV.